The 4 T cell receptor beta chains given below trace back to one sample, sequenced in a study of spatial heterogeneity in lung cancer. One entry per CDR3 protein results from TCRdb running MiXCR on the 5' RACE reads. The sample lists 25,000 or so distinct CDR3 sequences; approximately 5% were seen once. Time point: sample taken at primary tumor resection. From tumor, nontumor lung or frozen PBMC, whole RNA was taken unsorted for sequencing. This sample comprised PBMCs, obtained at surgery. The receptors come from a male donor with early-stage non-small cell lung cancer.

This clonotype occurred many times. Here the CDR3 reads CASSSTFRTDTQYF. CDR3 bases: TGTGCCAGCAGTTCCACCTTCCGCACAGATACGCAGTATTTT. The J gene is TRBJ2-3, the V gene TRBV12-3 or TRBV12-4; unclear D gene. The CDR3 is 14 residues long. Trimming left V 4 bases short and J 1 base short, with 9 bases between.

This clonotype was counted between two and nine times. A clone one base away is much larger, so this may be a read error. The CDR3 nucleotides read TGTACCAGCAGCCCCAAGACAGGGGCGACCATGTATAGCAATCAGCCCCAGCATTTT. Translation: CTSSPKTGATMYSNQPQHF. The J gene is TRBJ1-5, the V gene TRBV7-7; 8 bases align to TRBD1. The CDR3 is 19 residues long. Per the germline V gene, CDR1 is SSHAT and CDR2 is FNYEAQ (reference sequence).

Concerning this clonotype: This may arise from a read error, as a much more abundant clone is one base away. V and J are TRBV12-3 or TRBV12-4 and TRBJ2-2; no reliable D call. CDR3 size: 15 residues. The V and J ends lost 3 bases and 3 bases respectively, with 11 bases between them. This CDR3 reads CASSFRWGHTGELFF. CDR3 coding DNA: TGTGCCAGCAGTTTCCGGTGGGGTCACACCGGGGAGCTGTTTTTT.

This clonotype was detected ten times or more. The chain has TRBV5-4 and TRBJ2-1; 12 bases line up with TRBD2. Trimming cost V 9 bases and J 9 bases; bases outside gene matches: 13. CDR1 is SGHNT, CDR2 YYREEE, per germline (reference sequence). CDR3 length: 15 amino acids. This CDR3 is CATTITSGGSGEQFF. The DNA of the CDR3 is TGTGCCACCACCATCACTAGCGGGGGGTCGGGTGAGCAGTTCTTC.